These 18 T cell receptor beta chains share one sample of origin, sequenced in a study of blood T cell repertoires in COVID-19. Produced via immunoSEQ multiplex PCR; TCRdb's table is partial and in-frame only. Counted here are about 180,000 clones, roughly 87% occurring once; the ten biggest clones make up less than 1.5%. Sample: PBMCs or T cells enriched from blood (not recorded which). The receptor source for this set is a human donor with acute COVID-19. The donor label of this sample is uncertain.

V and J are TRBV9 and TRBJ1-1, with D possibly being TRBD1 (6 bases). Germline values: CDR1 SGDLS, CDR2 YYNGEE. The CDR3 covers 13 residues. Deletions cut 0 bases from V and 11 bases from J, with 14 bases between. The CDR3 is CASSVEGLGAAFF. The CDR3 DNA sequence: TGTGCCAGCAGCGTAGAGGGGTTGGGGGCGGCTTTCTTT.

The chain joins TRBV13 to TRBJ1-1; D gene unclear. Germline CDR1 is PRHDT and CDR2 is FYEKMQ (reference sequence). V dropped 5 bases and J dropped 3 bases, with 4 bases sitting between them. This CDR3 spans 11 amino acids. CDR3 nucleotide sequence: TGTGCCAGCAGCCCTCACACTGAAGCTTTCTTT. It translates to CASSPHTEAFF.

The chain employs TRBV7-9 and TRBJ2-1; D gene ambiguous. Trimming left V 5 bases short and J 0 bases short, with 5 bases between. The CDR3 has 13 residues. Germline V gives CDR1 SEHNR, CDR2 FQNEAQ (reference sequence). The CDR3 reads CASSLSSYNEQFF. In DNA form, the CDR3 reads TGTGCCAGCAGCCTCAGCTCCTACAATGAGCAGTTCTTC. Combining the CDR3 with reference TRBV7-9 and TRBJ2-1 gives the whole variable domain DTGVSQNPRHKITKRGQNVTFRCDPISEHNRLYWYRQTLGQGPEFLTYFQNEAQLEKSRLLSDRFSAERPKGSFSTLEIQRTEQGDSAMYLCASSLSSYNEQFFGPGTRLTVL.

J is TRBJ2-7 and V is TRBV7-6; D gene uncertain. Trimming removed 0 bases at V and 5 bases at J, with 8 bases between. CDR3 length: 13 amino acids. Germline-derived CDR1 and CDR2 are SGHVS and FNYEAQ. This CDR3 is CASSLAAADEQYF. The CDR3 bases are TGTGCCAGCAGCTTAGCCGCGGCGGACGAGCAGTACTTC.

The chain is built from TRBV13 and TRBJ1-4; TRBD1 is a possible D gene (5 bases). The CDR3 has 13 amino acids. Trimming shortened V by 5 bases and J by 10 bases, and 14 bases separated the two germline ends. Germline V CDR1 and CDR2: PRHDT, FYEKMQ (reference sequence). CDR3 sequence: CASSPYSGGKLFF. In nucleotides, the CDR3 is TGTGCCAGCAGCCCTTACTCGGGGGGAAAACTGTTTTTT.

The chain combines TRBV27 with TRBJ2-5; TRBD1 agrees at 9 bases. The germline gives CDR1 MNHEY, CDR2 SMNVEV (reference sequence). The CDR3 has 14 residues. The V and J ends lost 5 bases and 7 bases, in that order; junction bases with no gene match: 8. CDR3 coding DNA: TGTGCCAGCAGTACCTTACAGGGGGCTGGGACCCAGTACTTC. This codes for CASSTLQGAGTQYF.

The J gene is TRBJ1-5, the V gene TRBV19; the match to TRBD1 covers 8 bases. With 11 bases clipped from V and 9 bases from J, the junction kept 18 bases outside the gene matches. Looked up from germline, CDR1 is LNHDA and CDR2 is SQIVND (reference sequence). The CDR3 covers 15 residues. The CDR3 DNA follows: TGTGCCGTACGCGCGGCGGGGCAGGGGGCATTGCCCCAGCATTTT. Translation gives CAVRAAGQGALPQHF.

The rearrangement joins TRBV30 to TRBJ2-7, with 10 bases aligning to TRBD1. Trimming removed 5 bases from V and 7 bases from J; junction bases left unmatched: 5. Germline values: CDR1 GTSNPN, CDR2 SVGIG (reference sequence). The CDR3 totals 12 residues. The CDR3 protein is CAWADRGREQYF. CDR3 nucleotides: TGTGCCTGGGCGGACAGGGGGAGAGAGCAGTACTTC.

J is TRBJ2-7 and V is TRBV5-1, with 13 nucleotides matching TRBD2. CDR3 length: 15 amino acids. Germline lookup yields CDR1 SGHRS and CDR2 YFSETQ. After removal of 4 bases from V and 4 bases from J, the junction contained 5 bases not matched to a gene. CDR3: CASSPGLAGLYEQYF. CDR3 coding DNA: TGCGCCAGCAGCCCGGGACTAGCGGGGCTTTACGAGCAGTACTTC.

This chain links TRBV5-6 with TRBJ1-6; D gene ambiguous. The CDR3 sequence is 14 residues long. The V gene's germline CDR1 is SGHDT and CDR2 YYEEEE. V dropped 1 base and J dropped 7 bases, with 9 bases sitting between them. CDR3 loop: CASSLNSLNSPLHF. CDR3 nucleotide sequence: TGTGCCAGCAGCTTGAACAGTCTGAATTCACCCCTCCACTTT.

CDR3 region: CASKGAKRNTEAFF. For the CDR3, the DNA is TGTGCCAGCAAAGGGGCCAAAAGGAACACTGAAGCTTTCTTT. This chain joins TRBV7-9 and TRBJ1-1, with D perhaps TRBD1 (5 bases). The CDR3 totals 14 residues. Germline loops: CDR1 SEHNR, CDR2 FQNEAQ (reference sequence). Trimming took off 7 bases at V and 1 base at J, with 13 bases between the two ends. The whole variable domain, filled in from reference TRBV7-9 and TRBJ1-1, reads DTGVSQNPRHKITKRGQNVTFRCDPISEHNRLYWYRQTLGQGPEFLTYFQNEAQLEKSRLLSDRFSAERPKGSFSTLEIQRTEQGDSAMYLCASKGAKRNTEAFFGQGTRLTVV.

The J gene is TRBJ2-5, the V gene TRBV5-4; D is perhaps TRBD2 (6 bases). The V gene lost 4 bases and the J gene lost 2 bases, with 18 bases spanning the gap. CDR1 and CDR2 (germline): SGHNT, YYREEE (reference sequence). CDR3 length: 16 residues. CDR3 sequence: CASSPRKVGGQETQYF. The CDR3 DNA reads as TGTGCCAGCAGCCCTCGGAAGGTTGGGGGGCAAGAGACCCAGTACTTC.

The genes are TRBV18 and TRBJ2-6; D call uncertain. Trimming removed 4 bases from V and 0 bases from J, with 4 bases in between. CDR1 is KGHSH and CDR2 is LQKENI in the germline V gene. The CDR3 has 14 residues. CDR3 sequence: CASSLSSGANVLTF. CDR3 nucleotides: TGTGCCAGCTCACTTAGCTCTGGGGCCAACGTCCTGACTTTC.

The chain combines TRBV6-5 with TRBJ2-7, with D possibly matching TRBD1 (5 bases). This CDR3 comprises 11 residues. The germline V gene has CDR1 MNHEY and CDR2 SVGAGI. V lost 2 bases, J lost 11 bases, and 10 bases lay in between. The chain's CDR3 is CASSYGQGEYF. The CDR3 DNA sequence: TGTGCCAGCAGTTACGGTCAGGGCGAGTACTTC.

V and J are TRBV2 and TRBJ2-2; TRBD1 matches 7 bases. Germline V gene lookup returns CDR1 SNHLY and CDR2 FYNNEI. V lost 6 bases, J lost 2 bases, and 6 bases stayed unmatched. The CDR3 length is 15 residues. The CDR3 DNA is TGTGCCAGCAGGCTGAGGACAGGAAACACCGGGGAGCTGTTTTTT. It encodes CASRLRTGNTGELFF.

The chain links TRBV11-2 to TRBJ1-1; D may be TRBD1 (6 bases). Germline lookup yields CDR1 SGHAT and CDR2 FQNNGV. This CDR3 spans 12 amino acids. V dropped 0 bases and J dropped 11 bases, with 10 bases sitting between them. Here the CDR3 DNA reads TGTGCCAGCAGCTTAGATGAGGGGGACGCTTTCTTT. Translated, it gives CASSLDEGDAFF. Together with reference TRBV11-2 and TRBJ1-1, the CDR3 gives the full variable domain: EAGVAQSPRYKIIEKRQSVAFWCNPISGHATLYWYQQILGQGPKLLIQFQNNGVVDDSQLPKDRFSAERLKGVDSTLKIQPAKLEDSAVYLCASSLDEGDAFFGQGTRLTVV.

The rearrangement uses TRBV7-2 and TRBJ1-2; D call uncertain. Germline CDR1 SGHTA, CDR2 FQGNSA. The CDR3 totals 13 residues. The V and J ends lost 1 base and 8 bases respectively, with 11 bases between them. In DNA, the CDR3 is TGTGCCAGCAGCTTAGAAGCAGTCGGGGGCTACACCTTC. Protein: CASSLEAVGGYTF.

V gene TRBV5-1 combines with J gene TRBJ1-1, with a tentative D call TRBD1 (5 bases). V shed 1 base and J shed 3 bases, with 13 bases lying between them. The CDR3 has 15 residues. Germline V gene lookup returns CDR1 SGHRS and CDR2 YFSETQ. CDR3 sequence reads: CASSLSRVWDTEAFF. CDR3 DNA sequence: TGCGCCAGCAGCTTGTCCAGGGTGTGGGACACTGAAGCTTTCTTT.